The 28 T cell receptor beta chains below all came from one sample that was sequenced in a study of T cells in women clearing cervical HPV infection. The assay was immunoSEQ multiplex PCR, and TCRdb's table has in-frame clones only and misses some. In all, the sample yields roughly 20,000 clones. Sequenced sample: blood buffy coat. The receptor set was obtained from a woman aged 18 to 75 with a cervical HPV16 infection that either progressed to CIN3+ or cleared (not recorded which).

In regard to this clone: The read gets to within 3 residues of the CDR3 end, and the germline J gene fills in the rest. The genes are TRBV2 and TRBJ2-7; D is ambiguous. Germline-derived CDR1 and CDR2 are SNHLY and FYNNEI. Trimming took 8 bases from V and 3 from J, leaving 8 bases between them. The CDR3 loop spans 11 amino acids. The CDR3 bases that were read are TGTGCCAGCGAGGCTCTCTACGAG. Translated: CASEALYE. The whole CDR3 reads CASEALYEQYF.

Remarks on this clone: The CDR3 extends 3 residues past the end of the read, so its final part is completed from the germline J gene. The chain couples TRBV20-1 to TRBJ1-1; 10 bases are shared with TRBD1. Germline V gene sequence: CDR1 DFQATT, CDR2 SNEGSKA (reference sequence). The CDR3 consists of 13 residues. The CDR3: CSARKTGGAGAFF. CDR3 DNA (partial): TGCAGTGCTAGAAAGACAGGGGGCGCCGGA.

Details on this clone: The sequence runs out 3 residues before the end of the CDR3; the remainder is reconstructed from the germline J gene. The chain couples TRBV12-3 or TRBV12-4 to TRBJ2-7; D is tentatively TRBD1 or TRBD2 (6 bases each). The CDR3 sequence is 13 residues long. V was shortened by 7 bases and J by 3 bases, with 13 bases between the two germline ends. The CDR3 is CASNGGTNYEQYF. The CDR3 bases that were read are TGTGCCAGCAACGGAGGGACAAACTACGAG.

With respect to this clone: The read comes to an end 3 residues before the CDR3 does, leaving the germline J gene to fill in the end. V gene TRBV7-9 combines with J gene TRBJ2-1; 12 bases match TRBD1. The germline V gene encodes CDR1 SEHNR and CDR2 FQNEAQ (reference sequence). The CDR3 has 15 residues. The V gene end was trimmed by 5 bases and the J gene end by 9 bases; junction bases not matched to a gene: 8. This CDR3 reads CASSPRDRGQSEQFF. The sequenced CDR3 bases are TGTGCCAGCAGCCCAAGGGACAGGGGGCAAAGTGAG.

As concerns this clone: The CDR3 end falls 3 residues outside the read, so it is completed with the germline J gene. This chain connects TRBV18 to TRBJ1-2; 7 nucleotides match TRBD1. The CDR3 spans 16 residues. Germline V CDR1 and CDR2: KGHSH, LQKENI. V trimming: 5 bases; J trimming: 0 bases; junction bases outside the gene matches: 9. CDR3 bases read: TGTGCCAGCTCATCGCGGACAGGAAACGCTAACTATGGC. Its protein is CASSSRTGNANYG. The whole CDR3 sequence is CASSSRTGNANYGYTF.

CDR3 sequence reads: CASSISVRANTGELFF. The DNA read from the CDR3 is TGTGCCAGTAGTATATCGGTCAGGGCGAACACCGGGGAG. The chain is built from TRBV19 and TRBJ2-2; the D gene is possibly TRBD1 (5 bases). The read terminates 3 residues ahead of where the CDR3 ends, so the germline J gene completes it. Germline V gene lookup returns CDR1 LNHDA and CDR2 SQIVND (reference sequence). CDR3 size: 16 residues. Deletions cut 2 bases from V and 0 bases from J, with 10 bases between. The whole variable domain, filled in from reference TRBV19 and TRBJ2-2, reads DGGITQSPKYLFRKEGQNVTLSCEQNLNHDAMYWYRQDPGQGLRLIYYSQIVNDFQKGDIAEGYSVSREKKESFPLTVTSAQKNPTAFYLCASSISVRANTGELFFGEGSRLTVL.

About this clone: Sequencing ends 3 residues short of the CDR3 end; the germline J gene provides the rest. V usage is TRBV7-2 and J usage is TRBJ2-7; tentative D call: TRBD2 (5 bases). CDR3 length equals 16 residues. V was cut by 0 bases and J by 2 bases, with 14 bases left in between. The germline CDR1 and CDR2 sequences are SGHTA and FQGNSA. This CDR3 is CASSLAIGGPTYEQYF. CDR3 bases read: TGTGCCAGCAGCTTAGCAATTGGCGGGCCGACCTACGAG.

About this clone itself: The read falls 3 residues short of the CDR3 end, and the missing part is taken from the germline J gene. The chain combines TRBV5-1 with TRBJ1-1; a possible D gene is TRBD1 (6 bases). The CDR3 length is 17 residues. Germline CDR1 and CDR2: SGHRS and YFSETQ. The V and J ends lost 0 bases and 1 base respectively, with 16 bases between them. CDR3 DNA, as far as it was read: TGCGCCAGCAGCTTGGTATCTGGCGGGGGCTCGAACACTGAA. The encoded protein is CASSLVSGGGSNTE. The full CDR3 protein reads CASSLVSGGGSNTEAFF.

As regards this clone: The read ends 3 residues shy of where the CDR3 ends; the end is completed using the germline J gene. The chain has TRBV5-5 and TRBJ1-5; 11 positions agree with TRBD1. Germline lookup yields CDR1 SGHKS and CDR2 YYEKEE (reference sequence). The CDR3 consists of 15 residues. V was pared by 4 bases and J by 5 bases, with 5 bases of the junction left unmatched. This CDR3 is CASSRTGGADQPQHF. The CDR3 DNA, read in part, is TGTGCCAGCAGCCGGACAGGGGGCGCGGATCAGCCC. The whole variable domain, filled in from reference TRBV5-5 and TRBJ1-5, reads DAGVTQSPTHLIKTRGQQVTLRCSPISGHKSVSWYQQVLGQGPQFIFQYYEKEERGRGNFPDRFSARQFPNYSSELNVNALLLGDSALYLCASSRTGGADQPQHFGDGTRLSIL.

Note on this clone: The CDR3 goes on 3 residues after the read ends, and that part is filled in from the germline J gene. The gene calls are TRBV5-4 and TRBJ2-5, with 8 bases lining up with TRBD1. CDR1 and CDR2 from the germline V gene are SGHNT and YYREEE (reference sequence). The length of the CDR3 is 14 residues. The ends lost 1 base at V and 5 bases at J; junction bases unmatched: 4. The CDR3 DNA, read in part, is TGTGCCAGCAGCTTGAGACAGGGGACCGAGACC. Protein product: CASSLRQGTET. The entire CDR3 protein reads CASSLRQGTETQYF.

Concerning this clone itself: The read is 3 residues too short to cover the CDR3 end, so that end is filled in from the germline J gene. The rearrangement joins TRBV28 to TRBJ2-7; TRBD1 might be the D (6 bases). The CDR3 extends over 15 amino acids. Germline V CDR1 and CDR2: MDHEN, SYDVKM. Trimming cost V 3 bases and J 2 bases, with 14 bases left between them. CDR3 DNA, as far as it was read: TGTGCCAGCAGTTTTTTCAGGGGTTGGACCTACGAG. This translates into CASSFFRGWTYE. The complete CDR3 sequence is CASSFFRGWTYEQYF. Using reference TRBV28 and TRBJ2-7 for the parts outside the CDR3, the full variable domain is DVKVTQSSRYLVKRTGEKVFLECVQDMDHENMFWYRQDPGLGLRLIYFSYDVKMKEKGDIPEGYSVSREKKERFSLILESASTNQTSMYLCASSFFRGWTYEQYFGPGTRLTVT.

Turning to this clone: Coverage ceases 3 residues before the CDR3 finishes, and the germline J gene fills in the end. The chain uses TRBV18 and TRBJ2-4; D is perhaps TRBD2 (5 bases). Germline V gene sequence: CDR1 KGHSH, CDR2 LQKENI. CDR3 length: 13 amino acids. The CDR3 spells CASSTYHGDGQYF. The CDR3 DNA, read in part, is TGTGCCAGCTCAACTTATCACGGGGATGGT. Variable domain in full (rest from reference TRBV18 and TRBJ2-4): NAGVMQNPRHLVRRRGQEARLRCSPMKGHSHVYWYRQLPEEGLKFMVYLQKENIIDESGMPKERFSAEFPKEGPSILRIQQVVRGDSAAYFCASSTYHGDGQYFGAGTRLSVL.

To note about this clone: Read sequence stops 3 residues before the CDR3 end, and the germline J gene provides the missing end. J is TRBJ2-7 and V is TRBV28; 10 positions match TRBD1. Germline CDR1 and CDR2: MDHEN and SYDVKM. Trimming removed 5 bases from V and 6 bases from J; junction bases left unmatched: 7. This CDR3 spans 14 amino acids. This chain's CDR3 is CASSPGQGKGEQYF. Partial CDR3 DNA: TGTGCCAGCAGTCCGGGACAGGGGAAGGGCGAG.

Concerning this clone: The read terminates 3 residues before the CDR3 end, so the remaining end is supplied by the germline J gene. The genes are TRBV2 and TRBJ1-1; 7 nucleotides line up with TRBD1. CDR1 and CDR2 from the germline V gene are SNHLY and FYNNEI. CDR3 length: 13 amino acids. Trimming removed 8 bases from V and 3 bases from J; junction bases left unmatched: 6. CDR3 DNA (partial): TGTGCCAGCGTGTGGACAGGAGACACTGAA. Its translation: CASVWTGDTE. The whole CDR3 region reads CASVWTGDTEAFF.

The chain's CDR3 is CASSLDNEQFF. The part of the CDR3 DNA that was read is TGTGCCAGCAGCCTCGACAATGAG. V usage is TRBV7-9 and J usage is TRBJ2-1; D gene ambiguous. From the germline J gene comes the end of the CDR3, since the read stops 3 residues before it. Trimming took 5 bases from V and 5 from J, leaving 4 bases between them. CDR1 and CDR2 (germline): SEHNR, FQNEAQ (reference sequence). The CDR3 runs to 11 residues. Variable domain in full (rest from reference TRBV7-9 and TRBJ2-1): DTGVSQNPRHKITKRGQNVTFRCDPISEHNRLYWYRQTLGQGPEFLTYFQNEAQLEKSRLLSDRFSAERPKGSFSTLEIQRTEQGDSAMYLCASSLDNEQFFGPGTRLTVL.

Measured by frequency, this clone is medium-sized. The covered CDR3 bases are TGTGCCAGCAGCACTAACACTGAA. This translates into CASSTNTE. The complete CDR3 reads CASSTNTEAFF. The chain employs TRBV5-6 and TRBJ1-1; the D is unclear. The CDR3 is cut off 3 residues early in the read; its end comes from the germline J gene. The CDR3 is 11 residues long. Germline loops: CDR1 SGHDT, CDR2 YYEEEE. V lost 4 bases, J lost 2 bases, and 3 bases lay in between.

As concerns this clone: With the read ending 3 residues before the CDR3 end, the germline J gene is used to fill in that end. The genes are TRBV14 and TRBJ1-6; maybe TRBD1 (6 bases). This CDR3 region has 15 residues. With 0 bases removed from V and 8 bases from J, the gap between germline ends came to 11 bases. Germline-derived CDR1 and CDR2 are SGHDN and FVKESK. The CDR3 bases that were read are TGTGCCAGCAGCCAAGAAAGACAGGTCTATTCACCC. It translates to CASSQERQVYSP. The complete CDR3 protein is CASSQERQVYSPLHF.

Regarding this clone: With the read ending 3 residues before the CDR3 end, the germline J gene is used to fill in that end. V gene TRBV5-4 combines with J gene TRBJ2-7; TRBD2 is a possible D gene (6 bases). This CDR3 contains 14 residues. CDR1 is SGHNT, CDR2 YYREEE, per germline (reference sequence). The V and J ends lost 2 bases and 4 bases respectively, with 13 bases between them. CDR3 DNA (partial): TGTGCCAGCAGCTTACCCGGGAGCGGATACGAG. Protein: CASSLPGSGYE. The full CDR3 is CASSLPGSGYEQYF.

On this clone itself: The read finishes 3 residues shy of the CDR3 end, and the germline J gene is used to complete it. The chain carries TRBV19 and TRBJ1-5; TRBD1 matches 9 bases. The germline CDR1 and CDR2 sequences are LNHDA and SQIVND (reference sequence). The V and J ends lost 4 bases and 0 bases, in that order; junction bases with no gene match: 1. The CDR3 has 15 amino acids. CDR3 sequence reads: CASSTTGGSNQPQHF. Incomplete CDR3 DNA: TGTGCCAGTAGTACGACAGGGGGTAGCAATCAGCCC.

Note on this clone: The read finishes 3 residues shy of the CDR3 end, and the germline J gene is used to complete it. The chain has TRBV30 and TRBJ1-2; maybe TRBD1 (5 bases). This CDR3 has 14 amino acids. The germline CDR1 and CDR2 sequences are GTSNPN and SVGIG (reference sequence). The sequenced part of the CDR3 DNA is TGTGCCTGGAGATTGTGGACTAGCGGGGACGAC. Protein product: CAWRLWTSGDD. The full CDR3 protein is CAWRLWTSGDDYTF.

As to this clone: The CDR3 end lies 3 residues beyond the end of the read and is filled in from the germline J gene. This chain links TRBV7-6 with TRBJ2-5; the D gene is possibly TRBD2 (5 bases). Trimming shortened V by 5 bases and J by 2 bases, and 12 bases separated the two germline ends. Germline loops: CDR1 SGHVS, CDR2 FNYEAQ. The length of the CDR3 is 14 residues. The CDR3 reads CASSPRGVQETQYF. The CDR3 DNA, read in part, is TGTGCCAGCAGCCCTCGGGGAGTTCAAGAGACC. The full variable domain, completed using reference TRBV7-6 and TRBJ2-5, is GAGVSQSPRYKVTKRGQDVALRCDPISGHVSLYWYRQALGQGPEFLTYFNYEAQQDKSGLPNDRFSAERPEGSISTLTIQRTEQRDSAMYRCASSPRGVQETQYFGPGTRLLVL.

Note on this clone: The CDR3 end is not reached by the read, which stops 3 residues before it; the germline J gene fills it in. This chain connects TRBV5-1 to TRBJ2-1; TRBD1 agrees at 7 bases. This CDR3 contains 13 residues. Germline trimming cut 3 bases from V and 5 bases from J; bases unmatched to any gene: 2. Per the germline V gene, CDR1 is SGHRS and CDR2 is YFSETQ. The part of the CDR3 DNA that was read is TGCGCCAGCAGCTGGACAGGAGACAATGAG. Its translation: CASSWTGDNE. The whole CDR3 reads CASSWTGDNEQFF.

The DNA read from the CDR3 is TGTGCCAGCAGCTTATTGACAGATACCTACGAG. Its protein is CASSLLTDTYE. The whole CDR3 protein reads CASSLLTDTYEQYF. The chain has TRBV7-9 and TRBJ2-7; possible D gene TRBD1, 5 bases. The read gets to within 3 residues of the CDR3 end, and the germline J gene fills in the rest. CDR3 length equals 14 residues. Germline loops: CDR1 SEHNR, CDR2 FQNEAQ (reference sequence). The V gene lost 2 bases and the J gene lost 2 bases, with 10 bases spanning the gap.

As to this clone: The read is 3 residues too short to cover the CDR3 end, so that end is filled in from the germline J gene. V is TRBV7-2 and J is TRBJ1-2; no firm D call. CDR1 SGHTA and CDR2 FQGNSA come from the germline V gene. This CDR3 comprises 13 residues. CDR3 residues: CASSLGRQRGYTF. The sequenced CDR3 bases are TGTGCCAGCAGCTTAGGAAGACAACGGGGC.

To note about this clone: Read sequence stops 3 residues before the CDR3 end, and the germline J gene provides the missing end. The chain joins TRBV30 to TRBJ1-6; the D gene is possibly TRBD1 (5 bases). The CDR3 length is 15 residues. In germline, CDR1 is GTSNPN, CDR2 SVGIG (reference sequence). Trimming shortened V by 2 bases and J by 6 bases, and 14 bases separated the two germline ends. The CDR3 spells CAWSFMGRGNSPLHF. CDR3 DNA (partial): TGTGCCTGGAGTTTTATGGGGCGGGGTAATTCACCC.

For this clone: The sequence runs out 3 residues before the end of the CDR3; the remainder is reconstructed from the germline J gene. The V gene is TRBV20-1, the J gene TRBJ2-7; TRBD1 is a possible D gene (6 bases). V lost 7 bases and J lost 2, with 15 bases in between. This CDR3 is built from 13 residues. The germline V gene encodes CDR1 DFQATT and CDR2 SNEGSKA (reference sequence). The CDR3 reads CSVAQGSPYEQYF. The CDR3 DNA, read in part, is TGCAGTGTCGCGCAGGGGTCTCCCTACGAG.

With respect to this clone: The read ends 3 residues before the CDR3 terminus; that terminus is restored from the germline J gene. The chain combines TRBV7-8 with TRBJ2-3; unclear D gene. Trimming removed 1 base at V and 6 bases at J, with 17 bases between. CDR3 length equals 16 residues. Germline CDR1 SGHVS, CDR2 FQNEAQ. CDR3: CASSLGSRLPRDTQYF. The CDR3 DNA, read in part, is TGTGCCAGCAGCTTAGGTTCCAGGCTTCCTCGGGATACG.

As for this clone: The read ends 3 residues shy of where the CDR3 ends; the end is completed using the germline J gene. This sequence joins TRBV20-1 and TRBJ1-2; tentative D call: TRBD1 (5 bases). The V gene's germline CDR1 is DFQATT and CDR2 SNEGSKA (reference sequence). V was trimmed by 1 base and J by 4 bases, leaving 13 bases between them. This CDR3 comprises 14 residues. Incomplete CDR3 DNA: TGCAGTGCTAGAGTAACAGGTCATCGCTATGGC. This encodes CSARVTGHRYG. The whole CDR3 protein reads CSARVTGHRYGYTF.